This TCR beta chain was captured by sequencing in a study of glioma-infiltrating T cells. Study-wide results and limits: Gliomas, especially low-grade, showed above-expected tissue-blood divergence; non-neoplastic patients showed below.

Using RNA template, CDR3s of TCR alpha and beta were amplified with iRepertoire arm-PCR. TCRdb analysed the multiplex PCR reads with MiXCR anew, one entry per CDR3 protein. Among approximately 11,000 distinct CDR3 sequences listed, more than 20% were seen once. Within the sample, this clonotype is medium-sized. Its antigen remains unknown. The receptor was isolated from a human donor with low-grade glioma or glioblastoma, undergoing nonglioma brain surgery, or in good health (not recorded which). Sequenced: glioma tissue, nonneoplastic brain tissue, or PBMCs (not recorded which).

This chain's CDR3 is CASSLSRKVAGGTDTQYF. The CDR3 bases are TGTGCCAGCAGTTTATCAAGGAAGGTAGCGGGGGGTACAGATACGCAGTATTTT. This chain links TRBV27 with TRBJ2-3; 10 bases fit TRBD2. CDR1 is MNHEY, CDR2 SMNVEV, per germline (reference sequence). This CDR3 comprises 18 residues. V lost 0 bases and J lost 3; bases outside the gene matches: 9.